The clone carrying this TCR beta chain was counted a few times. There are 15 residues in the CDR3. Germline CDR1 and CDR2: KGHSY and FQNENV. Trimming shortened V by 4 bases and J by 5 bases, and 17 bases separated the two germline ends. Repertoires were generated with immunoSEQ multiplex PCR, while TCRdb's copy carries only in-frame clones and drops some. Among tens of thousands of clones listed, 90% were seen once. This entry comes from a study of preoperative IRX-2 immunotherapy in early breast cancer. Treatment: preoperative locoregional IRX-2 cytokine immunotherapy. Preoperative locoregional IRX-2 cytokine immunotherapy was tested in the phase Ib source study.

This clonotype was obtained from a human donor with breast cancer. The V call is TRBV16, the J call TRBJ1-2; a possible D gene is TRBD1 (6 bases). This specimen was acquired from a patient treated with IRX-2 immunotherapy. The CDR3 region is CASSRDSGAAYGYTF. CDR3 coding DNA: TGTGCCAGCAGCCGAGATTCGGGGGCAGCATATGGCTACACCTTC.